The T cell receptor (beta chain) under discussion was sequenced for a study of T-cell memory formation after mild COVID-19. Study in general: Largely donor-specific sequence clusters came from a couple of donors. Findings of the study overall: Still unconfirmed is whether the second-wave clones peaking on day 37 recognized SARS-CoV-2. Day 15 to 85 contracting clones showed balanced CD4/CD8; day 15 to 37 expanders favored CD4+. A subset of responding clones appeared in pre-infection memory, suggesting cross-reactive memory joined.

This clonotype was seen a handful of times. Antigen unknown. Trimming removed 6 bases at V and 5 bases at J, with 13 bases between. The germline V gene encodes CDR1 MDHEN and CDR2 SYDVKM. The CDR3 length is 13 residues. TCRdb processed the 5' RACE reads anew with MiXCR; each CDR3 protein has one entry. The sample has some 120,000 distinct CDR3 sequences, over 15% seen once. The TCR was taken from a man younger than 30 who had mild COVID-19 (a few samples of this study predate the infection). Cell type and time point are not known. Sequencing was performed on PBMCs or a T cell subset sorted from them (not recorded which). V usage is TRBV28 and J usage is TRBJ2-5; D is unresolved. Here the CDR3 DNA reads TGTGCCAGCAGCCCCCAAGTGTTGGAGACCCAGTACTTC. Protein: CASSPQVLETQYF.